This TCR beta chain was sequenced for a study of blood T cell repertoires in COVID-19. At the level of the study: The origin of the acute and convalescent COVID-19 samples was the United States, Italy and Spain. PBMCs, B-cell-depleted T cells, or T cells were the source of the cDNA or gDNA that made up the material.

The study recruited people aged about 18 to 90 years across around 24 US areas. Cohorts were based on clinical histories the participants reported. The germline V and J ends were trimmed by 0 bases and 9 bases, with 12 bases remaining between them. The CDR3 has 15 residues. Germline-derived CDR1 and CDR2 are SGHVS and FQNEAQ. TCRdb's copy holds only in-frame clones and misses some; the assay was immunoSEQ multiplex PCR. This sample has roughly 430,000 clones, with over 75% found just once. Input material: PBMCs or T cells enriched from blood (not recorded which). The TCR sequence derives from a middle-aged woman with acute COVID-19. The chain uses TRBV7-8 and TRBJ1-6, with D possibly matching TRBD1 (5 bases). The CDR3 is CASSLAGASPSPLHF. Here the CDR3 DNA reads TGTGCCAGCAGCTTAGCAGGGGCATCCCCTTCACCCCTCCACTTT.